Listed below are T cell receptor beta chains from one sample, sequenced in a study of cytomegalovirus exposure and HLA in healthy donors. Clones were sequenced by immunoSEQ multiplex PCR, and TCRdb holds only the in-frame ones, with some missing. The sample shows some 150,000 clones, 74% of them seen only once. Sequencing was done on a sample of PBMCs. The origin of the receptors is a man aged 18 to 29 in good health and CMV-seropositive. Both conserved end residues are part of each CDR3. The order of the fields is clone size, V gene, D gene, J gene, CDR3 protein, CDR3 DNA. The D gene is left open where the match is weak. Expanded clones get a size class; other rows say once, few or many, or leave the size out.

-	TRBV5-1	-	TRBJ2-3	CASSLLGAGLTDTQYF	TGCGCCAGCAGCTTGTTAGGGGCAGGGCTTACAGATACGCAGTATTTT
few	TRBV30	-	TRBJ2-1	CAWLALAENSPIREQFF	TGTGCCTGGCTAGCCCTGGCAGAGAATTCCCCAATCAGGGAGCAGTTCTTC
-	TRBV7-2	TRBD1	TRBJ1-2	CASSLGTGVHGYTF	TGTGCCAGCAGCTTAGGGACAGGAGTTCATGGCTACACCTTC
few	TRBV2	TRBD2	TRBJ2-1	CASSGLAGVGEQFF	TGTGCCAGCAGCGGACTAGCGGGAGTGGGTGAGCAGTTCTTC
-	TRBV7-2	-	TRBJ2-7	CASSLDRAYEQYF	TGTGCCAGCAGCTTAGATCGGGCCTACGAGCAGTACTTC
-	TRBV7-9	TRBD2	TRBJ2-1	CASSSGTYNEQFF	TGTGCCAGCAGCAGCGGGACTTACAATGAGCAGTTCTTC
-	TRBV6-1	-	TRBJ2-2	CASSPLANTGELFF	TGTGCCAGCAGTCCTCTAGCGAACACCGGGGAGCTGTTTTTT
-	TRBV28	-	TRBJ2-1	CASSLWGRHEQFF	TGTGCCAGCAGTTTATGGGGGAGGCATGAGCAGTTCTTC
-	TRBV7-9	-	TRBJ2-7	CASSLGWGETYEQYF	TGTGCCAGCAGCCTTGGATGGGGGGAAACCTACGAGCAGTACTTC
-	TRBV6-5	TRBD1	TRBJ1-5	CASTQGGREPQHF	TGTGCCAGCACACAGGGGGGAAGGGAGCCCCAGCATTTT
-	TRBV2	TRBD2	TRBJ2-5	CASRGTSSYETQYF	TGTGCCAGCAGGGGGACTAGCTCGTACGAGACCCAGTACTTC
-	TRBV7-9	TRBD2	TRBJ2-3	CASSGTSGSSATQYF	TGTGCCAGCAGCGGGACTAGCGGGAGTTCGGCTACGCAGTATTTT
-	TRBV5-4	TRBD1	TRBJ2-3	CASSRDRGPDTQYF	TGTGCCAGCAGCCGGGACAGGGGACCAGATACGCAGTATTTT
-	TRBV7-2	TRBD1	TRBJ2-3	CASSRDRGTDTQYF	TGTGCCAGCAGCCGAGACAGGGGAACAGATACGCAGTATTTT
-	TRBV9	-	TRBJ1-1	CASSVSAEAFF	TGTGCCAGCAGCGTGTCGGCTGAAGCTTTCTTT
-	TRBV2	-	TRBJ1-2	CASSERGQYGYTF	TGTGCCAGCAGTGAACGGGGTCAATATGGCTACACCTTC
-	TRBV5-4	-	TRBJ2-7	CASSLGQRAGYEQYF	TGTGCCAGCAGCTTGGGCCAGCGAGCGGGCTACGAGCAGTACTTC
-	TRBV4-3	TRBD1	TRBJ2-7	CASSQYRQGGEQYF	TGCGCCAGCAGCCAATACCGACAGGGTGGCGAGCAGTACTTC
-	TRBV5-1	-	TRBJ1-2	CASSSSERTHTF	TGCGCCAGCAGCTCCAGCGAGCGCACGCACACCTTC
-	TRBV6-1	-	TRBJ1-1	CASSEDGDGGEAFF	TGTGCCAGCAGTGAAGACGGGGACGGGGGTGAAGCTTTCTTT
-	TRBV7-2	-	TRBJ2-7	CASSFSNEQYF	TGTGCCAGCAGCTTTAGCAACGAGCAGTACTTC
few	TRBV5-6	TRBD1	TRBJ1-4	CASSQDRGLEKLFF	TGTGCCAGCAGTCAAGACAGGGGGCTTGAAAAACTGTTTTTT
-	TRBV27	TRBD1	TRBJ2-2	CASSTRTGSTGELFF	TGTGCCAGCAGTACCCGGACAGGGTCGACCGGGGAGCTGTTTTTT
-	TRBV2	TRBD1	TRBJ1-5	CASRGTGSKHF	TGTGCCAGCAGGGGGACAGGTTCAAAGCATTTT
-	TRBV7-2	TRBD2	TRBJ2-7	CASSRTASGAYEQYF	TGTGCCAGCAGCCGTACAGCTAGCGGGGCCTACGAGCAGTACTTC
-	TRBV5-6	-	TRBJ2-1	CASSYQRRGPPEQFF	TGTGCCAGCAGCTACCAGAGGAGGGGGCCCCCGGAGCAGTTCTTC
few	TRBV6-6	-	TRBJ1-2	CASSSSGVYYGYTF	TGTGCCAGCAGTTCTTCAGGGGTCTACTATGGCTACACCTTC
-	TRBV7-6	-	TRBJ1-3	CASSLGAIGNTIYF	TGTGCCAGCAGCTTAGGGGCCATTGGAAACACCATATATTTT
-	TRBV9	-	TRBJ2-5	CASSESSGRGTQYF	TGTGCCAGCAGCGAGTCTTCTGGACGGGGGACCCAGTACTTC
-	TRBV30	-	TRBJ1-5	CAWSDSLYQPQHF	TGTGCCTGGAGTGACAGTCTTTATCAGCCCCAGCATTTT
-	TRBV6-5	-	TRBJ1-1	CASSYTANTEAFF	TGTGCCAGCAGTTACACAGCGAACACTGAAGCTTTCTTT
few	TRBV6-5	-	TRBJ2-1	CASTTLVGGEQFF	TGTGCCAGCACTACCCTCGTGGGGGGTGAGCAGTTCTTC
-	TRBV14	TRBD1	TRBJ1-2	CASSPLNRGSGYTF	TGTGCCAGCAGCCCCTTAAACAGGGGTAGTGGCTACACCTTC
-	TRBV6-5	-	TRBJ2-1	CASSYSGAVLEQFF	TGTGCCAGCAGTTACTCGGGGGCGGTCCTAGAGCAGTTCTTC
-	TRBV6-1	TRBD1	TRBJ2-2	CASNWYQGAGELFF	TGTGCCAGCAATTGGTACCAGGGGGCCGGGGAGCTGTTTTTT
-	TRBV4-3	-	TRBJ1-2	CASSHWGVDYGYTF	TGCGCCAGCAGCCATTGGGGGGTAGACTATGGCTACACCTTC
-	TRBV28	-	TRBJ1-1	CASSISGQAFF	TGTGCCAGCAGTATCAGTGGGCAAGCTTTCTTT
-	TRBV5-4	-	TRBJ2-6	CASSEASGANVLTF	TGTGCCAGCAGCGAAGCCTCTGGGGCCAACGTCCTGACTTTC
few	TRBV6-5	TRBD2	TRBJ2-7	CASSAGTSAYEQYF	TGTGCCAGCAGTGCCGGGACTAGCGCCTACGAGCAGTACTTC
-	TRBV6-1	TRBD2	TRBJ2-2	CASSERLAANTGELFF	TGTGCCAGCAGTGAGAGACTAGCCGCGAACACCGGGGAGCTGTTTTTT
-	TRBV9	-	TRBJ1-4	CASSPSPQAQEKLFF	TGTGCCAGCAGCCCCTCGCCGCAGGCCCAGGAAAAACTGTTTTTT
-	TRBV7-6	TRBD1	TRBJ1-2	CASSLAKGATGGYTF	TGTGCCAGCAGCTTAGCGAAGGGGGCCACTGGTGGCTACACCTTC
-	TRBV2	-	TRBJ2-1	CASRRPGSPRGDEQFF	TGTGCCAGCAGGCGACCCGGGTCACCCCGTGGCGATGAGCAGTTCTTC
few	TRBV2	-	TRBJ1-5	CASLAAADNQPQHF	TGTGCCAGCTTGGCGGCGGCGGACAATCAGCCCCAGCATTTT
-	TRBV30	-	TRBJ1-3	CAWNGGVSVNHSGNTIYF	TGTGCCTGGAATGGCGGGGTATCAGTAAACCACTCTGGAAACACCATATATTTT
-	TRBV10-3	TRBD1	TRBJ1-2	CAITPGQHYGYTF	TGTGCCATCACTCCGGGACAGCACTATGGCTACACCTTC
-	TRBV30	-	TRBJ2-7	CAWDRNYEQYF	TGTGCCTGGGACAGGAACTACGAGCAGTACTTC
-	TRBV7-2	TRBD1	TRBJ1-3	CASSSQTGGGNTIYF	TGTGCCAGCAGCTCGCAAACAGGGGGGGGAAACACCATATATTTT
-	TRBV27	TRBD2	TRBJ2-1	CASSGLADDNEQFF	TGTGCCAGCAGCGGACTAGCGGACGACAATGAGCAGTTCTTC
once	TRBV6-5	TRBD1	TRBJ1-3	CASSYQGGQWNTIYF	TGTGCCAGCAGTTATCAGGGGGGTCAGTGGAACACCATATATTTT
-	TRBV7-9	TRBD1	TRBJ1-1	CASSRQGWETAEAFF	TGTGCCAGCAGCCGACAGGGATGGGAGACAGCTGAAGCTTTCTTT
-	TRBV5-1	TRBD1	TRBJ1-3	CASKPETGAGNTIYF	TGCGCCAGCAAGCCCGAAACAGGGGCAGGAAACACCATATATTTT
-	TRBV4-2	TRBD2	TRBJ2-5	CASSQELAGETQYF	TGTGCCAGCAGCCAAGAACTAGCGGGAGAGACCCAGTACTTC
few	TRBV29-1	TRBD1	TRBJ1-1	CSVNRGLDTEAFF	TGCAGCGTGAACAGGGGGCTGGACACTGAAGCTTTCTTT
-	TRBV6-5	-	TRBJ1-5	CASSLQVSNQPQHF	TGTGCCAGCAGCTTACAGGTTAGCAATCAGCCCCAGCATTTT
-	TRBV6-5	TRBD2	TRBJ2-7	CASRISGREFYEQYF	TGTGCCAGCAGGATTAGCGGGAGAGAGTTCTACGAGCAGTACTTC
-	TRBV7-8	TRBD1	TRBJ2-1	CASSIDRDYNEQFF	TGTGCCAGCAGCATCGACAGGGACTACAATGAGCAGTTCTTC